The present entry profiles one TCR beta chain with its context. The data stem from a study of blood T cell repertoires in COVID-19. About the study: Specimens from acute and convalescent COVID-19 originated in the United States, Italy and Spain. Nucleic acid was either cDNA or gDNA, and it came from T cells, B-cell-depleted T cells, or PBMCs.

Per the original methods: Scientists estimated how many nucleated cells there were by amplifying reference gene primers. This table comes from immunoSEQ multiplex PCR, and its TCRdb copy is limited to in-frame clones, with some not included. V and J calls and clone size are those listed in that table; D and trimming were worked out from the DNA. The table lists 150,000 to 200,000 clones, approximately 92% of them singletons. This sequence originates from a woman in her fifties or sixties with acute or convalescent COVID-19. Sequencing used peripheral blood.

The chain's CDR3 is CASSQDRGQNQPQHF. CDR3 in DNA: TGTGCCAGCAGCCAAGACAGGGGACAAAATCAGCCCCAGCATTTT. The chain carries TRBV3-1 (or the pseudogene TRBV3-2) and TRBJ1-5; maybe TRBD1 (6 bases). Germline CDR1 and CDR2: LGHDT and YNNKEL (reference sequence). CDR3 length equals 15 residues. Trimming left V 0 bases short and J 4 bases short, with 10 bases between.